Listed below are T cell receptor beta chains from one sample, sequenced in a study of beta chain features in type 1 diabetes. The table came from immunoSEQ multiplex PCR; TCRdb's copy has only in-frame clones and leaves some out. Of roughly 150,000 clones listed, 7.8% were seen once; the top ten hold approximately 0.85%. Sequenced: central memory CD4+ T cells from blood. All receptors come from a woman in her forties with type 1 diabetes. Both conserved end residues are part of each CDR3.

TRBV28	TRBJ2-1	CASSSGGINNEQFF
TRBV11-2	TRBJ2-4	CASSPGGYIQYF
TRBV29-1	TRBJ1-5	CSAATGGLNQPQHF
TRBV7-9	TRBJ2-1	CASTNLAGHSEQFF
TRBV11-2	TRBJ2-1	CASSLGQGEQFF
TRBV6-1	TRBJ2-3	CASRLAGGPDTQYF
TRBV7-8	TRBJ2-7	CASSLGLAGGDDEQYF
TRBV2	TRBJ1-5	CASSGDRKNQPQHF
TRBV29-1	TRBJ2-5	CSVEASDGETQYF
TRBV5-1	TRBJ1-6	CASSLETGGDSPLHF
TRBV9	TRBJ2-5	CASSVRGMGGETQYF
TRBV5-6	TRBJ2-5	CASSLGQAETQYF
TRBV6-6	TRBJ2-1	CASRETGSSYNEQFF
TRBV18	TRBJ2-7	CASSRDSGTVEQYF
TRBV6-6	TRBJ2-1	CASSHSGTEQFF
TRBV5-4	TRBJ2-7	CASSPGGGSSYEQYF
TRBV11-2	TRBJ1-5	CASSLDGGYRPQHF
TRBV9	TRBJ1-1	CASSVAGSTEAFF
TRBV27	TRBJ2-1	CASSLRGWGNEQFF
TRBV10-3	TRBJ1-1	CAISVSFGQGETEAFF
TRBV9	TRBJ1-4	CASSADRVNEKLFF
TRBV6-5	TRBJ2-1	CASSPDYEGDEQFF
TRBV7-9	TRBJ1-2	CASSRTGYGYTF
TRBV7-6	TRBJ2-3	CASSLLVGGTTDTQYF
TRBV11-3	TRBJ2-1	CASSLDSRDNEQFF